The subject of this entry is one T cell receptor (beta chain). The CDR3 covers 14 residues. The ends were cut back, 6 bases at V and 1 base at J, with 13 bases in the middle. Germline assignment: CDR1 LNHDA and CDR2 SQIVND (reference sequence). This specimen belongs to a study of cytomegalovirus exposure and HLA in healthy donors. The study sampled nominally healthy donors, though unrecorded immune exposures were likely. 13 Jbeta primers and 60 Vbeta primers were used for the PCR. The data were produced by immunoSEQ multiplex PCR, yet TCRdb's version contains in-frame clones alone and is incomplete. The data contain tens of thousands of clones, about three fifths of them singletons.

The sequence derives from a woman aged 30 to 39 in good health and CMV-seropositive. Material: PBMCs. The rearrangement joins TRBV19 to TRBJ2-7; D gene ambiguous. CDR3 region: CASRPEVGSYEQYF. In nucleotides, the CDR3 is TGTGCCAGTAGACCTGAGGTTGGGTCCTACGAGCAGTACTTC.